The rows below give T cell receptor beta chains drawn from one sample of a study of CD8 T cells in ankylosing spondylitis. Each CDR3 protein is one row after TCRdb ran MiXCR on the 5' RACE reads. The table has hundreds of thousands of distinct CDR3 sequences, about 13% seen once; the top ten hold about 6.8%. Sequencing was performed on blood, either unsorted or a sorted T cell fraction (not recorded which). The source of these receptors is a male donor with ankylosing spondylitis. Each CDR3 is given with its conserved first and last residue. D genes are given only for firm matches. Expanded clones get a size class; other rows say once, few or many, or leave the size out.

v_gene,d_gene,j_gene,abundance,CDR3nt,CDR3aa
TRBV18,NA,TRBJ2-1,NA,TGTGCCAGCTCACCCCGGTCGGCAGGCTCCTACAATGAGCAGTTCTTC,CASSPRSAGSYNEQFF
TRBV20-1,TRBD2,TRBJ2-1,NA,TGCAGTGCTAGAGTGAAAGCGGGAGGGTCCGCGAGCTCCTACAATGAGCAGTTCTTC,CSARVKAGGSASSYNEQFF
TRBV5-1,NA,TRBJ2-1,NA,TGCGCCAGCAGCTCTCGGCGGGGGCACGATGAGCAGTTCTTC,CASSSRRGHDEQFF
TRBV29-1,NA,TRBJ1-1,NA,TGCAGCGTTGAAGAGACGGGGAACACTGAAGCTTTCTTT,CSVEETGNTEAFF
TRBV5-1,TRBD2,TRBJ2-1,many,TGCGCCAGCAGGTCACTAGCGGGACCCTACAATGAGCAGTTCTTC,CASRSLAGPYNEQFF
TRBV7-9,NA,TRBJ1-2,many,TGTGCCAGCAGCCCTGGACCAGAGGGCTACACCTTC,CASSPGPEGYTF
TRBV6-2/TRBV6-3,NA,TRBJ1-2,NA,TGTGCCAGCAGTGTGCTGTCTAGGAGTTATGGCTACACCTTC,CASSVLSRSYGYTF
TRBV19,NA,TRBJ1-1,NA,TGTGCCAGTACCTCGTGGGGGACTGAAGCTTTCTTT,CASTSWGTEAFF
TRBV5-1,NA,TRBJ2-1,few,TGCGCCAGCAGCTTGGGAGGGGACCTCAATGAGCAGTTCTTC,CASSLGGDLNEQFF
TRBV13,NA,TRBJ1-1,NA,TGTGCCAGCAGCTTAGGCTCACAGGGATGGGACACTGAAGCTTTCTTT,CASSLGSQGWDTEAFF
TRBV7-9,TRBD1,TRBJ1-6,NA,TGTGCCAGCAGTTTCCGGGACAGAGGTTCACCCCTCCACTTT,CASSFRDRGSPLHF
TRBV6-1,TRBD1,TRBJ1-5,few,TGTGCCAGCACCCAAAGACAGGGTAGCAATCAGCCCCAGCATTTT,CASTQRQGSNQPQHF
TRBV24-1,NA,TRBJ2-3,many,TGTGCCACCAGTACCACGGGAGTTGCTGATACGCAGTATTTT,CATSTTGVADTQYF
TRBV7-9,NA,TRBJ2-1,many,TGTGCCAGCACCGGGACTCGAACCTACAATGAGCAGTTCTTC,CASTGTRTYNEQFF
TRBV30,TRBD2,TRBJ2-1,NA,TGTGCCTGGAGTCGTCTAGCGGGTAACAATGAGCAGTTCTTC,CAWSRLAGNNEQFF
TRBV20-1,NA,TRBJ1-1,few,TGCAGTGCTAACCGGATCAACACTGAAGCTTTCTTT,CSANRINTEAFF
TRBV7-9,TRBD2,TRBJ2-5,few,TGTGCCAGCAGCATAGCGGGAGGCGGGGAGACCCAGTACTTC,CASSIAGGGETQYF
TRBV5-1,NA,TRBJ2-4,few,TGCGCCAGCAGCTTGGATGGTAGCCAGGGAAACATTCAGTACTTC,CASSLDGSQGNIQYF
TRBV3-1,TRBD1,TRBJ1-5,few,TGTGCCAGCAGCCCAACAGGGGGGTATGCTCAGCCCCAGCATTTT,CASSPTGGYAQPQHF
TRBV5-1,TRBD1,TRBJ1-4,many,TGCGCCAGCAGCTTGGCCGTAGGGGGCGATAATGAAAAACTGTTTTTT,CASSLAVGGDNEKLFF
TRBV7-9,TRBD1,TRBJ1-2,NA,TGTGCCAGCAGCCCCTGGGACAGGGATAGTGATGGCTACACCTTC,CASSPWDRDSDGYTF
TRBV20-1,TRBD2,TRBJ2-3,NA,TGCAGTGCTAGAACCCCGCTAGCGGGAGGTGGGGAGTATTTT,CSARTPLAGGGEYF
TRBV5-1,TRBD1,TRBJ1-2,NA,TGCGCCAGCACCACTCGGCAGGGGGGAGGCTATGGCTACACCTTC,CASTTRQGGGYGYTF
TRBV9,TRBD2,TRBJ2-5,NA,TGTGCCAGCAGCGTAGGATCCGCGGGAGGTGGAGAGACCCAGTACTTC,CASSVGSAGGGETQYF
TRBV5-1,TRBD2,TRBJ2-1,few,TGCGCCAGCACCCCTGAAGGACTAGGGAACAATGAGCAGTTCTTC,CASTPEGLGNNEQFF
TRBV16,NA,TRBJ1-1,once,TGTGCCAGCAGCCAATATGACACCGTGACCACTGAAGCTTTCTTT,CASSQYDTVTTEAFF
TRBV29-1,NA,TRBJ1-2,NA,TGCAGCGTTGAACTGGTCTTAACAGGCTACACCTTC,CSVELVLTGYTF
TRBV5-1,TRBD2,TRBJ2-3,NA,TGCGCCAGCAGCCCTCGGACTAGCGGGCCTGGAGATACGCAGTATTTT,CASSPRTSGPGDTQYF
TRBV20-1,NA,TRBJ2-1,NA,TGCTGTGCCAGGCAAGAGGGAGTGGATTACAATGAGCAGTTCTTC,CCARQEGVDYNEQFF
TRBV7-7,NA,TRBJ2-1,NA,TGTGCCAGCAGCTTATCAGCCGGGAGTGGAGAGCAGTTCTTC,CASSLSAGSGEQFF